The 7 T cell receptor beta chains below were found in one sample sequenced in a study of OX40 agonist ivuxolimab in advanced cancers. The protocol was immunoSEQ multiplex PCR, while the TCRdb copy is restricted to in-frame clones and leaves out a portion. The table includes under 15,000 clones, nearly 85% detected once. The sample here was CD4+ or CD8+ T cells sorted from blood, taken in a trial of the OX40 agonist ivuxolimab. The receptors originated from an adult with an advanced solid tumor such as melanoma, head and neck, liver or kidney cancer.

This CDR3 reads CASSLGMGDEKLFF. As DNA, the CDR3 is TGTGCCAGCAGCCTAGGGATGGGGGATGAAAAACTGTTTTTT. The V and J genes are TRBV5-5 and TRBJ1-4; D possibly corresponds to TRBD1 (5 bases). Between the trimmed V and J ends, which lost 4 bases and 6 bases, there was a span of 13 bases. CDR3 size: 14 residues. Germline V gene sequence: CDR1 SGHKS, CDR2 YYEKEE (reference sequence).

The genes are TRBV30 and TRBJ2-1, with 8 positions matching TRBD1. The CDR3 is made up of 14 amino acids. Germline V lookup: CDR1 GTSNPN, CDR2 SVGIG (reference sequence). Germline trimming cut 3 bases from V and 4 bases from J; bases unmatched to any gene: 5. The chain's CDR3 is CAWSQGAAYNEQFF. CDR3 coding DNA: TGTGCCTGGAGCCAGGGGGCAGCGTACAATGAGCAGTTCTTC.

This clone was found once. V usage is TRBV4-1 and J usage is TRBJ2-2; D gene unclear. The CDR3 covers 12 residues. The V gene lost 3 bases and the J gene lost 6 bases, with 5 bases spanning the gap. Germline loops: CDR1 MGHRA, CDR2 YSYEKL. The chain's CDR3 is CASSHRAGELFF. In nucleotides, the CDR3 is TGCGCCAGCAGCCATCGGGCCGGGGAGCTGTTTTTT.

The chain links TRBV5-1 to TRBJ2-1, with 11 bases aligning to TRBD2. There are 17 residues in the CDR3. J lost 8 bases, V lost 7 bases, and 17 bases had no gene match. Germline CDR1 reads SGHRS; CDR2 reads YFSETQ. CDR3 sequence reads: CASSIRASGGYRDEQFF. The DNA for the CDR3 is TGCGCCAGCTCGATACGGGCTAGCGGGGGGTACAGGGATGAGCAGTTCTTC.

The chain uses TRBV7-8 and TRBJ2-7, with no clear D. Germline CDR1 reads SGHVS; CDR2 reads FQNEAQ. The CDR3 consists of 11 residues. The V end was cut by 2 bases, the J end by 11 bases, with 10 bases between. The CDR3: CASSLSGSEYF. DNA of the CDR3: TGTGCCAGCAGCTTAAGTGGGTCCGAGTACTTC.

This chain connects TRBV10-2 to TRBJ1-2, with 8 bases identical to TRBD1. With 4 bases clipped from V and 6 bases from J, the junction kept 7 bases outside the gene matches. Germline V lookup: CDR1 WSHSY, CDR2 SAAADI. The CDR3 is 14 amino acids. The CDR3 DNA reads as TGCGCCAGCAGTGGACAGGGGATATCGGATGGCTACACCTTC. This codes for CASSGQGISDGYTF.

A single count supports this clone. This sequence joins TRBV29-1 and TRBJ2-7; TRBD1 is a possible D gene (5 bases). V lost 6 bases and J lost 3, with 9 bases in between. This CDR3 is 11 amino acids long. From germline, CDR1 is SQVTM and CDR2 ANQGSEA. The CDR3 coding sequence is TGCAGCGTGGAAACAGGCTACGAGCAGTACTTC. This encodes CSVETGYEQYF.